This TCR beta chain stems from a study of T cell repertoires and Cas9 in healthy adults. Overall study: CD4 and CD8 compartments: SpCas9-reactive T cells profiled for potency, cytotoxicity, lineage.

Clones were read by immunoSEQ multiplex PCR, and TCRdb kept only the in-frame ones, dropping some. The sample holds 20,000 to 25,000 clones; roughly nine tenths are singletons and the top ten take 0.6% to 0.8%. The sample consisted of CD4+ effector T cells (CD127+, CD25-, CD137-, CD154-) from PBMCs; culture status not recorded. The receptor comes from a human donor in good health.

CDR3 in DNA: TGTGCCAGCAGCCTTCAATTACCTGAGCAGTTCTTC. The encoded protein is CASSLQLPEQFF. This chain links TRBV7-8 with TRBJ2-1, with D unclear. V was clipped by 5 bases and J by 9 bases, with 11 bases between them. The CDR3 contains 12 residues. Germline assignment: CDR1 SGHVS and CDR2 FQNEAQ.